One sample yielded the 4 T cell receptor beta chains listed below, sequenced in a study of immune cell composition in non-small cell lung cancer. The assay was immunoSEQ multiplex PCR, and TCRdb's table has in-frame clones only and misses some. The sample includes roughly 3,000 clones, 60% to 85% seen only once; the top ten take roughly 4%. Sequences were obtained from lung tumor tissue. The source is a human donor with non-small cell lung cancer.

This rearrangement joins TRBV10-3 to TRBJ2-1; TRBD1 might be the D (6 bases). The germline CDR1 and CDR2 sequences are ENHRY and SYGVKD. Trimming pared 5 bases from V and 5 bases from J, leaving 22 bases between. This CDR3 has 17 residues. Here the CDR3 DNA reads TGTGCCATCAGTTCGAATCAAGCCGGACAGCGGCACAATGAGCAGTTCTTC. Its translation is CAISSNQAGQRHNEQFF.

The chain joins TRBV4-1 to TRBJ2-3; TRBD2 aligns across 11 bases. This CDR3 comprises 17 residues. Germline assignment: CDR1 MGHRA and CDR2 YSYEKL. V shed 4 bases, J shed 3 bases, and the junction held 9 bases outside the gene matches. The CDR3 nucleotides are TGCGCCAGCAGCCCCGGGGTAGCGGGGGGGCGTACAGATACGCAGTATTTT. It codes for CASSPGVAGGRTDTQYF.

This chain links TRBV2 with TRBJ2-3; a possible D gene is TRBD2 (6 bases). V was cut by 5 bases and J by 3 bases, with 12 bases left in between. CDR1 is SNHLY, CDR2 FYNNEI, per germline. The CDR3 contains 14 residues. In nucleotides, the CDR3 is TGTGCCAGCAGTTCTAGCGAGGGGACAGATACGCAGTATTTT. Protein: CASSSSEGTDTQYF.

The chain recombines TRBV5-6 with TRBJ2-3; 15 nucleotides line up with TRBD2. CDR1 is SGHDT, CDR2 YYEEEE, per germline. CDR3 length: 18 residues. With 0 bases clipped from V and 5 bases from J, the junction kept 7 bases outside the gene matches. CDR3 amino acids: CASSLGGLAGGPEDTQYF. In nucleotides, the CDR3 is TGTGCCAGCAGCTTGGGAGGACTAGCGGGGGGGCCCGAAGATACGCAGTATTTT.